This T cell receptor (beta chain) emerged from a study of CD8 T cells in ankylosing spondylitis. Germline values: CDR1 SGHRS, CDR2 YFSETQ. The CDR3 is 15 amino acids. Trimming stripped 0 bases from V and 0 bases from J, with 7 bases between. This clonotype has more than one count but fewer than ten. TCRdb re-analysed the 5' RACE reads in MiXCR, keeping a single row per CDR3 protein. The repertoire holds tens of thousands of distinct CDR3 sequences, with about 6.3% as singletons. This sequence joins TRBV5-1 and TRBJ1-5; perhaps TRBD1 as D (5 bases). This receptor was taken from a male donor with ankylosing spondylitis or in good health (not recorded which). Sequenced material: blood, either unsorted or a sorted T cell fraction (not recorded which). The CDR3 nucleotides are TGCGCCAGCAGCTTGGGGGGCTATAGCAATCAGCCCCAGCATTTT. This gives the protein CASSLGGYSNQPQHF.